One and the same sample provided the 2 T cell receptor beta chains below, sequenced in a study of T cells in Graves' hyperthyroidism and ophthalmopathy. Researchers amplified the TCR beta CDR3 regions from RNA transcripts. A set of HTBI primers served as the primers for a first-round RT-PCR of the TCR CDR3. TCRdb passed the multiplex PCR reads through MiXCR, listing each CDR3 protein once. The sample includes approximately 400,000 distinct CDR3 sequences, roughly an eighth seen only once; the top ten take around 30%. The sample comprised blood. All receptors come from a man aged 50-60 years with Graves' ophthalmopathy.

There are many counts of this clonotype. The chain carries TRBV12-3 or TRBV12-4 and TRBJ2-7; D unclear. CDR3 length equals 12 residues. V was pared by 5 bases and J by 0 bases, with 5 bases between. The CDR3 coding sequence is TGTGCCAGCAGTATGAGCTCCTACGAGCAGTACTTC. It translates to CASSMSSYEQYF.

This clonotype was detected ten times or more. The rearrangement links TRBV6-1 to TRBJ2-1, with D possibly being TRBD2 (6 bases). V was pared by 4 bases and J by 12 bases, with 13 bases between. The CDR3 spans 12 residues. Germline CDR1 MNHNS, CDR2 SASEGT. The CDR3 loop reads CASSVWGVGQFF. The CDR3 DNA sequence: TGTGCCAGCAGTGTTTGGGGGGTAGGGCAGTTCTTC.